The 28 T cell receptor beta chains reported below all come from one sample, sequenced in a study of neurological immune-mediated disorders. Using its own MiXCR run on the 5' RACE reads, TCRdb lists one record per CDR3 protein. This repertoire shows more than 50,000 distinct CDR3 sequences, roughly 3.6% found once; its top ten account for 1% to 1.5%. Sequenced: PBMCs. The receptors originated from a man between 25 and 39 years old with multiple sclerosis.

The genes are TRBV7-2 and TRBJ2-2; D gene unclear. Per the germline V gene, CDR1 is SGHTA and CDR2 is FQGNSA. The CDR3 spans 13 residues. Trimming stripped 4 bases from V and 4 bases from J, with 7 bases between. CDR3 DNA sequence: TGTGCCAGCAGCTCCCCCACCACCGGGGAGCTGTTTTTT. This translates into CASSSPTTGELFF. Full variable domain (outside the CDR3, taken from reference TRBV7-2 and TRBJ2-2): GAGVSQSPSNKVTEKGKDVELRCDPISGHTALYWYRQSLGQGLEFLIYFQGNSAPDKSGLPSDRFSAERTGGSVSTLTIQRTQQEDSAVYLCASSSPTTGELFFGEGSRLTVL.

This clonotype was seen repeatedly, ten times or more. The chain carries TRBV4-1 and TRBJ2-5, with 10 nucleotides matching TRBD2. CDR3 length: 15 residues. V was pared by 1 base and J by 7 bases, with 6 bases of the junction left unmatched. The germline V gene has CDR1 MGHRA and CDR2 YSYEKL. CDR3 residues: CASSQGGVAGGTQYF. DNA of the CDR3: TGCGCCAGCAGCCAAGGGGGGGTAGCGGGGGGGACCCAGTACTTC.

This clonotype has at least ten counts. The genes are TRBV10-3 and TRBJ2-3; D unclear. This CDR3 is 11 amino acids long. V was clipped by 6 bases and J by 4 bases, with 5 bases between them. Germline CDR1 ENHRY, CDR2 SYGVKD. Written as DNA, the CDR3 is TGTGCCATCAGCTCCCCAGATACGCAGTATTTT. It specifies CAISSPDTQYF.

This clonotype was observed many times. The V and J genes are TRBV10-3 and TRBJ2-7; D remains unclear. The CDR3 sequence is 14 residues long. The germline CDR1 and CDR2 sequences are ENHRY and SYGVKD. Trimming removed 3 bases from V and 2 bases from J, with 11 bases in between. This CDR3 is CAISDRPRTYEQYF. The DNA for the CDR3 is TGTGCCATCAGTGACCGGCCCAGAACCTACGAGCAGTACTTC.

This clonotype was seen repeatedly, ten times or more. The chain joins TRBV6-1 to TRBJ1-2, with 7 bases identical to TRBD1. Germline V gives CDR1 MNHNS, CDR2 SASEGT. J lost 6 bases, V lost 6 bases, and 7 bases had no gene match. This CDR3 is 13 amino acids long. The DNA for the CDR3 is TGTGCCAGCAGATTGACAGGGAAGGATGGCTACACCTTC. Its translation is CASRLTGKDGYTF.

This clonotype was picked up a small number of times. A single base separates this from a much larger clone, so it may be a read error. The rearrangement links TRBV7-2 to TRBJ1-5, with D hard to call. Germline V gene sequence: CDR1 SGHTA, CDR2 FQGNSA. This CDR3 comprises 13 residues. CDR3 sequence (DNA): TGTGCCAGCAGCTTAGCAGGGAATCAGCCCCAGAATTTT. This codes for CASSLAGNQPQNF.

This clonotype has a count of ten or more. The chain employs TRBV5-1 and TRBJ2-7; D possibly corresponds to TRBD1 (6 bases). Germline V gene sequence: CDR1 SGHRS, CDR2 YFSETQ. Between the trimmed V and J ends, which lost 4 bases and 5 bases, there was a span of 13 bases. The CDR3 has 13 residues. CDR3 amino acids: CASSLDRINEQYF. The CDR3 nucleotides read TGCGCCAGCAGCCTCGACAGGATCAACGAGCAGTACTTC.

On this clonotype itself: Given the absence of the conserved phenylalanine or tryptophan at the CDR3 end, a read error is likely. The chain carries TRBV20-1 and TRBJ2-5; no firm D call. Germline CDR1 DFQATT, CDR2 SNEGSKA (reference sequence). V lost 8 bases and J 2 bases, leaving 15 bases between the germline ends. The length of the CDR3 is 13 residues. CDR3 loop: CSIPPVHQETQYI. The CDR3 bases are TGCAGTATACCCCCGGTCCATCAAGAGACCCAGTACATC.

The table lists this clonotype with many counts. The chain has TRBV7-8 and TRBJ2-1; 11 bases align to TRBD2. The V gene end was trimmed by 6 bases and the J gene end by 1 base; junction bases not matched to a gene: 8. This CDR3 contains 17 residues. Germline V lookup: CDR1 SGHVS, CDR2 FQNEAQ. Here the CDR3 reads CASRPSGGPGSYNEQFF. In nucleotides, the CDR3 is TGTGCCAGCAGGCCTAGCGGGGGGCCGGGGTCCTACAATGAGCAGTTCTTC.

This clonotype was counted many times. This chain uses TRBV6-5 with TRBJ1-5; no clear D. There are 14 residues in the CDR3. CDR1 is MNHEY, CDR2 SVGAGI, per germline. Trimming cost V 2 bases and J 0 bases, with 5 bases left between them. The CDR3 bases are TGTGCCAGCAGTTACCGGGATAGCAATCAGCCCCAGCATTTT. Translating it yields CASSYRDSNQPQHF.

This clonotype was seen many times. In DNA form, the CDR3 reads TGCGCCAGCAGCTTGGCTCTAGCGGGGGGCCCTGGTGAGCAGTTCTTC. Its protein is CASSLALAGGPGEQFF. J is TRBJ2-1 and V is TRBV5-1; TRBD2 aligns across 11 bases. CDR1 is SGHRS and CDR2 is YFSETQ in the germline V gene. Trimming at V came to 0 bases and at J to 9 bases, leaving 8 bases not matched to a gene. The CDR3 extends over 16 amino acids.

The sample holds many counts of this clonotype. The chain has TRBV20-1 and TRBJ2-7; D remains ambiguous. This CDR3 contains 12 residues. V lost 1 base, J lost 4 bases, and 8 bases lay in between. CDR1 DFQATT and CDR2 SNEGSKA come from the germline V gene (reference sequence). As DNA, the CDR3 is TGCAGTGCTAGAGGGTCTGGATACGAGCAGTACTTC. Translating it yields CSARGSGYEQYF.

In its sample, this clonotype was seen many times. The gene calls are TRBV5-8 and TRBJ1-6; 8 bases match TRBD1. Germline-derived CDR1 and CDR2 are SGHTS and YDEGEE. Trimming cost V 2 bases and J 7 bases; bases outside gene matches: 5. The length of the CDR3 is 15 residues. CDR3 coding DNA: TGTGCCAGCAGCTTCCAGGGGGCGCGGAATTCACCCCTCCACTTT. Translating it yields CASSFQGARNSPLHF.

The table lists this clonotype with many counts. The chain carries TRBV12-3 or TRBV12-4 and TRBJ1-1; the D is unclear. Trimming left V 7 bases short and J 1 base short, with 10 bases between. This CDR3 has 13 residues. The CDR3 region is CASTLTWNTEAFF. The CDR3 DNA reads TGTGCCAGCACCCTTACGTGGAACACTGAAGCTTTCTTT.

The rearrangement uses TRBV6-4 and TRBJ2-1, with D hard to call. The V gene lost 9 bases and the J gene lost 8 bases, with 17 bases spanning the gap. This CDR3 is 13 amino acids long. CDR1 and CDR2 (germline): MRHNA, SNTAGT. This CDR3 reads CARKSSPIYEQFF. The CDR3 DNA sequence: TGTGCCAGGAAGTCCAGCCCGATTTATGAGCAGTTCTTC.

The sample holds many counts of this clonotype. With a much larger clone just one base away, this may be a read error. The CDR3 reads CASSTTGSLDSGKTIYF. The CDR3 DNA reads as TGCGCCAGCAGTACGACAGGGTCTCTGGACTCTGGAAAAACCATATATTTT. The chain couples TRBV5-1 to TRBJ1-3, with 7 bases identical to TRBD1. Germline V CDR1 and CDR2: SGHRS, YFSETQ. CDR3 size: 17 residues.

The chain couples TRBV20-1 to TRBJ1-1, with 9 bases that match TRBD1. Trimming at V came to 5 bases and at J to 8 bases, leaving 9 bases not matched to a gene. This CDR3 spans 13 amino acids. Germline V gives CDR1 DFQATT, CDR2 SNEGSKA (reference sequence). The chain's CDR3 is CSAGRDRVGEAFF. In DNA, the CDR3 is TGCAGTGCTGGTCGGGACAGGGTAGGAGAAGCTTTCTTT.

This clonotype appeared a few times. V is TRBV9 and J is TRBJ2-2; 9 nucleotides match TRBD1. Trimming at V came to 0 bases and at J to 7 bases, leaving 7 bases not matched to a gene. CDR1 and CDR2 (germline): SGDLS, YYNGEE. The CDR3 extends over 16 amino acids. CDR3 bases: TGTGCCAGCAGCGTAGCCGGACAGGGGTATCACGGGGAGCTGTTTTTT. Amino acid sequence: CASSVAGQGYHGELFF.

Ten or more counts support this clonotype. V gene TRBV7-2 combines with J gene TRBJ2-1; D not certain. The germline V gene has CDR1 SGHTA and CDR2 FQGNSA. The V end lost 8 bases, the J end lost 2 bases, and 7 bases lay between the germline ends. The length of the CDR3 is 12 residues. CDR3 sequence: CASGWAYNEQFF. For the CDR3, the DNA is TGTGCCAGCGGGTGGGCCTACAATGAGCAGTTCTTC.

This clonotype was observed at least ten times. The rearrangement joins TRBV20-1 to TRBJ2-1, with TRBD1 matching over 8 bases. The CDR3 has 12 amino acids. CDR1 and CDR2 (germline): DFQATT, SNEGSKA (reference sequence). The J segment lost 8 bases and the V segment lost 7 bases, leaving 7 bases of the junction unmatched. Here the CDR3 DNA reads TGCAGTGTTGGGCAGGGGGCTGATGAGCAGTTCTTC. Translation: CSVGQGADEQFF.

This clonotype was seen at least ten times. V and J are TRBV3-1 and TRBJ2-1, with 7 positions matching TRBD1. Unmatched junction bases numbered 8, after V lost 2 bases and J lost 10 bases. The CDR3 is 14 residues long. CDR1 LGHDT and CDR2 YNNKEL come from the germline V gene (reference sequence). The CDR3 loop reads CASSQTGQTPEQFF. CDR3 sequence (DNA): TGTGCCAGCAGCCAAACGGGACAGACCCCCGAGCAGTTCTTC.

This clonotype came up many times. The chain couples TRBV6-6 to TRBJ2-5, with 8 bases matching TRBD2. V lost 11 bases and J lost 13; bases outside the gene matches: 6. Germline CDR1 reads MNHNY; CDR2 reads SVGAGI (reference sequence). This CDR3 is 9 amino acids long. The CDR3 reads CAVGLAGYF. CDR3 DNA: TGTGCCGTAGGACTAGCTGGGTACTTC.

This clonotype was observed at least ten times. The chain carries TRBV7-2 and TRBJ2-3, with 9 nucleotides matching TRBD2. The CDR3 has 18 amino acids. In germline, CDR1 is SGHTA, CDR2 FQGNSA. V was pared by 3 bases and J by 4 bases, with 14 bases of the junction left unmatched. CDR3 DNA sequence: TGTGCCAGCAGCTTGTGGGGTGTTGGCGGGGGGGGTGCAGATACGCAGTATTTT. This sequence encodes CASSLWGVGGGGADTQYF.

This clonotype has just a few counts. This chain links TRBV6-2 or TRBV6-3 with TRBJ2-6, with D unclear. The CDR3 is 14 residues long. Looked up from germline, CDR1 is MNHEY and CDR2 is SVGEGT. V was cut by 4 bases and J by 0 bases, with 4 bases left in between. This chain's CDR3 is CASSFDSGANVLTF. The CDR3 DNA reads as TGTGCCAGCAGTTTTGACTCTGGGGCCAACGTCCTGACTTTC.

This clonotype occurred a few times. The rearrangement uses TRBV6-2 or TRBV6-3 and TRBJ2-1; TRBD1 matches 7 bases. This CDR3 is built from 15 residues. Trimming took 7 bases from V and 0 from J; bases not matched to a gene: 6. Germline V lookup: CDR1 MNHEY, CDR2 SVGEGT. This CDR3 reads CASKMTGSSYNEQFF. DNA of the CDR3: TGTGCCAGCAAAATGACAGGGAGCTCCTACAATGAGCAGTTCTTC.

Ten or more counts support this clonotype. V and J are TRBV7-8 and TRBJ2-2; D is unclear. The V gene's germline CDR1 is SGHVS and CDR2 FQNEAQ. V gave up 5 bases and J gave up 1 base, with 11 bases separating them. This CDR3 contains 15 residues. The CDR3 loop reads CASSEIGWNTGELFF. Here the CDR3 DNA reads TGTGCCAGCAGCGAAATAGGGTGGAACACCGGGGAGCTGTTTTTT.

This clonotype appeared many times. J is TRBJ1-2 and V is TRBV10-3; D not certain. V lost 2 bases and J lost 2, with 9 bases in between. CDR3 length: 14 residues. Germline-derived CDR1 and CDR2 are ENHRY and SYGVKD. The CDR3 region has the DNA TGTGCCATCAGTGAGCCGTACACAAACTATGGCTACACCTTC. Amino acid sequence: CAISEPYTNYGYTF.

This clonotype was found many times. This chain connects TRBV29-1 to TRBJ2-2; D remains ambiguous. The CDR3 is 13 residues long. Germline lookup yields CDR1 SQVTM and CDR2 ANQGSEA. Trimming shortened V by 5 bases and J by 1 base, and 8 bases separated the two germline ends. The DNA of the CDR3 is TGCAGCGTTAGGGCCAAGAACACCGGGGAGCTGTTTTTT. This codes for CSVRAKNTGELFF.